Below, one TCR beta chain is given with its context. Original handling: Reference gene primer amplification yielded estimated nucleated cell counts. TCRdb keeps only in-frame clones here, not all; method: immunoSEQ multiplex PCR. The D gene and trimming were derived from the DNA, and the V and J assignments and clone size from that table. The sample contains about 200,000 clones, around 75% of which appear only once. Looked up from germline, CDR1 is GTSNPN and CDR2 is SVGIG (reference sequence). V gave up 0 bases and J gave up 6 bases, with 9 bases separating them. The CDR3 extends over 13 amino acids. The data were taken from a study of blood T cell repertoires in COVID-19.

This sequence originates from a woman aged 40 to 49 with COVID-19, enrolled during active disease. The rearrangement joins TRBV30 to TRBJ1-5; D is unclear. The sample consisted of peripheral blood. The DNA of the CDR3 is TGTGCCTGGAGTGTAAACTCAGGTCAGCCCCAGCATTTT. This sequence encodes CAWSVNSGQPQHF.